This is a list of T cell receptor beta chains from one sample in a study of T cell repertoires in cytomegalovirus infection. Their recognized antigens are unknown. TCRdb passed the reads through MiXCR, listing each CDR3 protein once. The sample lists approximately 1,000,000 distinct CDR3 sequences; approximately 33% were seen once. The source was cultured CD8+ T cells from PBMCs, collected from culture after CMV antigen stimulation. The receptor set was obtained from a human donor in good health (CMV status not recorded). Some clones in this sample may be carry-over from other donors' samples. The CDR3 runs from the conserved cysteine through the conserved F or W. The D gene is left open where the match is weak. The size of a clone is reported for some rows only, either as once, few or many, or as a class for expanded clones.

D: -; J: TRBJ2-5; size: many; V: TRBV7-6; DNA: TGTGCCAGCAGCTTATATATCGCCTGGACAGACCAAGAGACCCAGTACTTC; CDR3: CASSLYIAWTDQETQYF
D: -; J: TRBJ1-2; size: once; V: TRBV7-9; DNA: TGTGCCAGCAGCCCCGTTGGGGGACGGTTCTATGGCTACACCTTC; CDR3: CASSPVGGRFYGYTF
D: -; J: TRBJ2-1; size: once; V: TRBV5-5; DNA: TGTGCCAGCAGCCTGGAAGGGAGCTCCTACAATGAGCAGCTCTTC; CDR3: CASSLEGSSYNEQLF
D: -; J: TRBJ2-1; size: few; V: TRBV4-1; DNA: TGCGCCAGCAGCCAAGACCCCGGGCAGCGCTCCTACAATGAGCAGTTCTTC; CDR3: CASSQDPGQRSYNEQFF
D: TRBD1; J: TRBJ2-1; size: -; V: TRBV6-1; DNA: TGTGCCAGCAGTGACTCCCAGATTTCAGACAGGGCCTATAACAATGAGCAGTTCTTC; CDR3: CASSDSQISDRAYNNEQFF
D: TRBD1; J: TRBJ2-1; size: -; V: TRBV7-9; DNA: TGTGCCAGCAGCTTGATCACAGGGGGAATCTCCTACAATGAGCAGTTCTTC; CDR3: CASSLITGGISYNEQFF
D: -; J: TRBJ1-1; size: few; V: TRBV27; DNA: TGTGCCAGCAGTTTTGTAGGGTCGGGCACTGAAGCTTTCTTT; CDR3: CASSFVGSGTEAFF
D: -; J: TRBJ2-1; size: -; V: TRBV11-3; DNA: TGTGCCAGCAGCTTCCCAGGGGCCGACGAGCAGTTCTTC; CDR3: CASSFPGADEQFF
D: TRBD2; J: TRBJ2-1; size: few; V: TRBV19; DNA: TGTGCCAGTACCTATAGGGGACTAGCGGGCGAAAATGAGCAGTTCTTC; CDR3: CASTYRGLAGENEQFF
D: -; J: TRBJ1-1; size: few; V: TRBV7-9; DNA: TGTGCCAGCAGCTTACCGGGGCAGATAGCGACGGCTTTCTTT; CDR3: CASSLPGQIATAFF
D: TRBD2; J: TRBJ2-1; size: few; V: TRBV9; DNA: TGTGCCAGCAGCGTCCGGGGGGGAATCGATGAGCAGTTCTTC; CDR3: CASSVRGGIDEQFF
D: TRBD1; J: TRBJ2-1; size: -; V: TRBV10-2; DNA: TGCGCCAGCAGCGAGACCGGGACAGGGCCATACAATGAGCAGTTCTTC; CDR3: CASSETGTGPYNEQFF
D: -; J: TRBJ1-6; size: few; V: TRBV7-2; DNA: TGTGCCAGCAGCTTGATTTACGGGGAACGGAGGTCCTATAATTCACCCCTCCACTTT; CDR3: CASSLIYGERRSYNSPLHF
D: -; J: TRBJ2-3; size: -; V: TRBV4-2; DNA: TGTGCCAGCAGCCACAGGGAATACACAGATACGCAGTATTTT; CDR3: CASSHREYTDTQYF
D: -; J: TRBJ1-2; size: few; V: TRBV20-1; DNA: TGCAGTGCTAGTGGACAGCCGGAAGGTTTTAGTAACTATGGCTACACCTTC; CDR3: CSASGQPEGFSNYGYTF
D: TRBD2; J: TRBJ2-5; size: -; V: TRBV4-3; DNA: TGCGCCAGCAGCCAAGCGGAGTTGGGCCCCGGGGTAGCGGGGCCCCAAGAGACCCAGTACTTC; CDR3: CASSQAELGPGVAGPQETQYF
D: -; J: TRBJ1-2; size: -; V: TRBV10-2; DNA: TGCGCCAGCAGTGAGTCTAATAGTCCTTATGGCTACACCTTC; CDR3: CASSESNSPYGYTF
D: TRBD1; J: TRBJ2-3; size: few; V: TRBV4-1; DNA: TGCGCCAGCAGCCAAGAACAGGGGGGCACAGATACGCAGTATTTT; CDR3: CASSQEQGGTDTQYF
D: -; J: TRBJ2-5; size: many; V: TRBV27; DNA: TGTGCCAGCAGTTTAAGGGCAGGAGAGACCCAGTACTTC; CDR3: CASSLRAGETQYF
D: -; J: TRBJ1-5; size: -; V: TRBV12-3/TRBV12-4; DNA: TGTGCCAGCGGTGTCGTCAGCCGGAGCAATCAGCCCCAGCATTTT; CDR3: CASGVVSRSNQPQHF
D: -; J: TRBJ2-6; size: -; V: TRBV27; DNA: TGTGCCAGCAGTTTATCGGGGGGGGCCAACGTCCTGACTTTC; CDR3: CASSLSGGANVLTF
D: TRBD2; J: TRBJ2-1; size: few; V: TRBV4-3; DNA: TGCGCCAGCAGCCAAGAACTAGCGCCGGCCTACAATGAGCAGTTCTTC; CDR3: CASSQELAPAYNEQFF
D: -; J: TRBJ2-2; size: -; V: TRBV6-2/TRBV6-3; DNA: TGTGCCAGCAGTCCTCTGGTCCACACCGGGGAGCTGTTTTTT; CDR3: CASSPLVHTGELFF
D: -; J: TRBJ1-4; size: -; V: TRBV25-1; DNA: TGTGCCAGCAGTGGCAGTAGGAGGGAAAAACTGTTTTTT; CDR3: CASSGSRREKLFF
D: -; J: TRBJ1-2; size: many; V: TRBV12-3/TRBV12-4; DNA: TGTGCCAGCAGTTTCATTCTATTGGCCCAGGGAAAGAGGGGGGTAGACTATGGCTACACCTTC; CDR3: CASSFILLAQGKRGVDYGYTF
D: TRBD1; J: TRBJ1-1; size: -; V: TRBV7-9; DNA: TGTGCCAACAGCCGGACAGGGGGCAACCTACCTGAAGCTTTCTTT; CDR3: CANSRTGGNLPEAFF
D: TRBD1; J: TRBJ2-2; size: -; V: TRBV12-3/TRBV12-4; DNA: TGTGCCAGCAGTTATACAGGGGGTTTCGGCGGGGAGCTGTTTTTT; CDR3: CASSYTGGFGGELFF
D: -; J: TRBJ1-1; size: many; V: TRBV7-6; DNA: TGTGCCAGCAGCTCCCGGGACCCGAACACTGAAGCTTTCTTT; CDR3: CASSSRDPNTEAFF
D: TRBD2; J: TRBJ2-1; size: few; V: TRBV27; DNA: TGTGCCAGCAGTCCCACGGATGGGAGGGATGAGCAGTTCTTC; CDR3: CASSPTDGRDEQFF
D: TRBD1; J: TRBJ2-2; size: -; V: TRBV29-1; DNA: TGCAGCGCCACCGGGACAGGGGGCTTGAGGGTCACCGGGGAGCTGTTTTTT; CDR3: CSATGTGGLRVTGELFF
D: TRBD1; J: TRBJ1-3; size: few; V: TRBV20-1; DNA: TGCAGTGCTACCTTCTTGGACAGGGAGGTGAACACCATATATTTT; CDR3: CSATFLDREVNTIYF
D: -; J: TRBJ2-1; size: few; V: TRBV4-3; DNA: TGCGCCAGCAGCCAAAGGGCAGAGCCAAATGAGCAGTTCTTC; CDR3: CASSQRAEPNEQFF
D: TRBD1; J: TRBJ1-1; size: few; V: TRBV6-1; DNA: TGTGCCAGCAGGGAAATGACAGGGGGCGGCGGGGGCACTGAAGCTTTCTTT; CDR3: CASREMTGGGGGTEAFF
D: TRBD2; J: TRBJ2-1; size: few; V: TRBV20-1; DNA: TGCAGTGCCCCTAGCGGGGGGGCCTATAATGAGCAGTTCTTC; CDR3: CSAPSGGAYNEQFF
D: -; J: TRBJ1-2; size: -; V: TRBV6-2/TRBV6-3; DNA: TGTGCCAGCAGACCACCTCTAACAGGGAAGTCTAACTATGGCTACACCTTC; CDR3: CASRPPLTGKSNYGYTF
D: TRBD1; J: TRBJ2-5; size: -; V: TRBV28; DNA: TGTGCCAGCACGGGACAGGACCAAGAGACCCAGTACTTC; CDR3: CASTGQDQETQYF
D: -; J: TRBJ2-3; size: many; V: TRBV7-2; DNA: TGTGCCAGCAGCGACGGACCCCCTAATACGCAGTATTTT; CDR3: CASSDGPPNTQYF
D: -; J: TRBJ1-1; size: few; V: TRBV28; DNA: TGTGCCAGCACTCGGATTCCTGAAGCTTTCTTT; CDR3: CASTRIPEAFF
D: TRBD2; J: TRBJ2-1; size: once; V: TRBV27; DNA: TGTGCCACCCAGGGCGGGGGGGTCTACAATGAGCAGTTCTTC; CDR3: CATQGGGVYNEQFF
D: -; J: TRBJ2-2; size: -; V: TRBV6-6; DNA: TGTGCCAGCAGTTACTCGCTCCTGGCAGGGGCTCTTGACACCGGGGAGCTGTTTTTT; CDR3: CASSYSLLAGALDTGELFF
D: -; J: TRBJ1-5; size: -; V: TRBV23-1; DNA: TGCGCCAGCAGTCATCAGTCGTTGGGGAAACACTATCAGCCCCAGCATTTT; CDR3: CASSHQSLGKHYQPQHF
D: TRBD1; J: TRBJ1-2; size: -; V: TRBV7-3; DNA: TGTGCCAGCAGCTTGGAAAGGACAGGGTATGGCTACACCTTC; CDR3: CASSLERTGYGYTF
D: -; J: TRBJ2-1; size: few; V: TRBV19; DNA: TGTGCCAGTAGCGGGGCCCAGCAGTTCTTC; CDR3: CASSGAQQFF
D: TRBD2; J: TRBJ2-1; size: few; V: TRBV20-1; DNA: TGCAGTGCTAGAGATCGCCAGCGGGGTTACAATGAGCAGTTCTTC; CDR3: CSARDRQRGYNEQFF
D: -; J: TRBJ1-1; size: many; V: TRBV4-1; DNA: TGCGCCAGCAGCCAAGATCAGGGGAACACTGAAGCTTTCTTT; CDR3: CASSQDQGNTEAFF
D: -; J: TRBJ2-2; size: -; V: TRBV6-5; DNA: TGTGCCAGCAGTTACCCCCAGGGCACCGGGGAGCTGTTTTTT; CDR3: CASSYPQGTGELFF
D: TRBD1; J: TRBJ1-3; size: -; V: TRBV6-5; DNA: TGTGCCAGCAGTTACTCGGCAGGGGGAGGAGGAAACACCATATATTTT; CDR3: CASSYSAGGGGNTIYF